This passage covers 13 T cell receptor beta chains from one sample sequenced in a study of beta chain features in type 1 diabetes. The entirety of the isolated RNA underwent reverse transcription, so expressed TCRB transcripts were sequenced. Assay used: immunoSEQ multiplex PCR; TCRdb lists only in-frame clones, some missing. The sample has about 150,000 clones, approximately 9.9% seen once; the top ten hold 2.3%. Sequencing was performed on central memory CD4+ T cells from blood. The receptors shown here come from a woman under 30 in good health.

This clone came up a few times. A much larger clone differs from this one at a single base, so this may be a read error. Here the CDR3 DNA reads TGTGCCAGCAGTTCGACTAGCGGGGGCAATGAGCAGTTCTTC. As protein: CASSSTSGGNEQFF. The chain joins TRBV2 to TRBJ2-1; 12 nucleotides align to TRBD2. This CDR3 has 14 amino acids. After removal of 5 bases from V and 6 bases from J, the junction contained 2 bases not matched to a gene. Per germline, CDR1 SNHLY and CDR2 FYNNEI.

This clone appeared a few times. V gene TRBV5-4 combines with J gene TRBJ2-2; D is possibly TRBD1 (5 bases). V dropped 3 bases and J dropped 1 base, with 10 bases sitting between them. The CDR3 sequence is 15 residues long. CDR1 is SGHNT, CDR2 YYREEE, per germline (reference sequence). The CDR3 spells CASSSLGQNTGELFF. In DNA form, the CDR3 reads TGTGCCAGCAGCTCTCTGGGGCAGAACACCGGGGAGCTGTTTTTT.

The gene calls are TRBV29-1 and TRBJ1-2, with 9 nucleotides matching TRBD1. Germline assignment: CDR1 SQVTM and CDR2 ANQGSEA. The CDR3 has 14 amino acids. V lost 7 bases, J lost 6 bases, and 12 bases stayed unmatched. The CDR3 DNA reads TGCAGCGCTGACTCGACAGGGGGAGGGGATGGCTACACCTTC. Its translation: CSADSTGGGDGYTF. Full variable domain (rest looked up from reference TRBV29-1 and TRBJ1-2): SAVISQKPSRDICQRGTSLTIQCQVDSQVTMMFWYRQQPGQSLTLIATANQGSEATYESGFVIDKFPISRPNLTFSTLTVSNMSPEDSSIYLCSADSTGGGDGYTFGSGTRLTVV.

This clone was counted between two and nine times. This chain uses TRBV2 with TRBJ2-1, with D tentatively TRBD2 (6 bases). Deletions cut 10 bases from V and 9 bases from J, with 25 bases between. CDR1 and CDR2 (germline): SNHLY, FYNNEI. This CDR3 has 15 amino acids. The CDR3, as DNA: TGTGCCATTAGCTCCGGGAGAAGGCTTGGGGGTGAGCAGTTCTTC. This encodes CAISSGRRLGGEQFF.

There are a few counts of this clone. The CDR3 loop reads CASSPGTSGRVDTQYF. The CDR3 DNA reads TGTGCCAGTAGTCCAGGGACTAGCGGGAGAGTAGATACGCAGTATTTT. This chain uses TRBV19 with TRBJ2-3; 14 bases match TRBD2. The CDR3 covers 16 residues. Trimming removed 5 bases from V and 5 bases from J; junction bases left unmatched: 6. The V gene's germline CDR1 is LNHDA and CDR2 SQIVND (reference sequence).

Only a few counts were recorded for this clone. V and J are TRBV2 and TRBJ2-7; 9 nucleotides agree with TRBD1. The trim removed 7 bases at V and 4 bases at J, leaving 5 bases unmatched. This CDR3 comprises 13 residues. Germline V lookup: CDR1 SNHLY, CDR2 FYNNEI. CDR3 protein: CASTDGTGYEQYF. The CDR3 DNA follows: TGTGCCAGCACCGATGGGACAGGGTACGAGCAGTACTTC.

The chain couples TRBV29-1 to TRBJ2-2, with TRBD1 as a possible D gene (5 bases). Germline V lookup: CDR1 SQVTM, CDR2 ANQGSEA. The CDR3 sequence is 14 residues long. V lost 6 bases, J lost 4 bases, and 15 bases lay in between. This chain's CDR3 is CSVPGHRLTGELFF. CDR3 DNA: TGCAGCGTCCCAGGACATAGACTCACCGGGGAGCTGTTTTTT.

The J gene is TRBJ2-3, the V gene TRBV29-1; 16 positions agree with TRBD2. Germline lookup yields CDR1 SQVTM and CDR2 ANQGSEA. Trimming took 4 bases from V and 4 from J; bases not matched to a gene: 2. The CDR3 totals 15 residues. DNA of the CDR3: TGCAGCGTTGCGGGGACTAGCGGGGGGGCAGATACGCAGTATTTT. This translates into CSVAGTSGGADTQYF.

The V and J genes are TRBV7-2 and TRBJ1-2; D unclear. The CDR3 is 15 residues long. Germline values: CDR1 SGHTA, CDR2 FQGNSA. Trimming stripped 3 bases from V and 0 bases from J, with 11 bases between. As DNA, the CDR3 is TGTGCCAGCAGCTTCTTCGGGTCAGCTAACTATGGCTACACCTTC. Protein: CASSFFGSANYGYTF.

The chain carries TRBV5-1 and TRBJ2-7, with 8 positions matching TRBD1. The germline V gene has CDR1 SGHRS and CDR2 YFSETQ. CDR3 size: 15 residues. The junction had 6 bases not matched to a gene; V was cut back by 2 bases and J by 2 bases. This chain's CDR3 is CASSFTGTGTYEQYF. CDR3 nucleotide sequence: TGCGCCAGCAGCTTCACCGGGACAGGCACCTACGAGCAGTACTTC.

This chain connects TRBV2 to TRBJ2-7, with 8 nucleotides matching TRBD2. CDR1 SNHLY and CDR2 FYNNEI come from the germline V gene. CDR3 size: 14 residues. V dropped 6 bases and J dropped 0; count of bases not matched to a gene: 4. The CDR3 DNA follows: TGTGCCAGCAGACCCGGGACTAGCTCCTACGAGCAGTACTTC. Encoded protein: CASRPGTSSYEQYF.

This clone was detected a few times. The chain uses TRBV29-1 and TRBJ1-1, with D maybe TRBD1 (5 bases). The CDR3 contains 13 residues. The V gene lost 5 bases and the J gene lost 4 bases, with 14 bases spanning the gap. Germline V gene data show CDR1 as SQVTM and CDR2 as ANQGSEA. The chain's CDR3 is CSVIVGGSTEAFF. The CDR3 DNA is TGCAGCGTTATCGTCGGGGGAAGCACTGAAGCTTTCTTT.

This clone was seen a handful of times. The chain employs TRBV6-5 and TRBJ2-1; 8 positions agree with TRBD2. Germline-derived CDR1 and CDR2 are MNHEY and SVGAGI. The J segment lost 3 bases and the V segment lost 2 bases, leaving 3 bases of the junction unmatched. CDR3 size: 15 residues. CDR3 DNA: TGTGCCAGCAGTTACCGGACTAGCAGCTACAATGAGCAGTTCTTC. Protein product: CASSYRTSSYNEQFF.